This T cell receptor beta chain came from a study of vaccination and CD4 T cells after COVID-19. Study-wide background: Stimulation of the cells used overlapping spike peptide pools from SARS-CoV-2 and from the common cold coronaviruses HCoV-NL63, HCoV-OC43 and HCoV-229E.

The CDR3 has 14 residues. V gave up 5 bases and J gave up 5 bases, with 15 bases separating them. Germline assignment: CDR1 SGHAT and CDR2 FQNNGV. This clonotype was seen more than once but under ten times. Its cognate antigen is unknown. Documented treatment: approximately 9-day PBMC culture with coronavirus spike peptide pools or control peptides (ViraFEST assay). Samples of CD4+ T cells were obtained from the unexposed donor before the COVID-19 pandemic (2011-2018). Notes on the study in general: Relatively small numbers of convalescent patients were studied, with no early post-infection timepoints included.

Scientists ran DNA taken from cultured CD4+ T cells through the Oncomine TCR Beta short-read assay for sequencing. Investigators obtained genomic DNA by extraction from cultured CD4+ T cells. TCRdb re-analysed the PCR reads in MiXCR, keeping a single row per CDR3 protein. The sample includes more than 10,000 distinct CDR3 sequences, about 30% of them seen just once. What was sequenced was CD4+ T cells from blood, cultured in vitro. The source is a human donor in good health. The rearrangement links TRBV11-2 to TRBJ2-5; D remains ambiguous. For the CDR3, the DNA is TGTGCCAGCAGCCCGGACGGACCCGGGGAGACCCAGTACTTC. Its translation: CASSPDGPGETQYF.